The source of this T cell receptor (beta chain) is a study of CD8+ T cells in alopecia areata. As for treatment: oral pan-JAK inhibitor, 5-10 mg twice daily. Sorted populations comprised CD4+ and CD8+ T cells obtained from PBMCs. Extracted RNA was reverse transcribed, and the resulting cDNA served as sequencing template. TCRdb's copy holds only in-frame clones and misses some; the assay was immunoSEQ multiplex PCR. The sample lists about 160,000 clones; 50% to 70% were seen once. This clone has a single count. Trimming left V 4 bases short and J 4 bases short, with 11 bases between. The CDR3 spans 13 residues. The germline CDR1 and CDR2 sequences are SGHTA and FQGNSA.

This clonotype was sampled from a human donor with alopecia areata. The starting material was CD4+ T cells sorted from blood, obtained at week 4, from a patient treated with tofacitinib. The chain has TRBV7-2 and TRBJ2-7; TRBD2 is a possible D gene (5 bases). CDR3 amino acids: CASSSVDYYEQYF. CDR3 DNA sequence: TGTGCCAGCAGCTCGGTAGACTATTACGAGCAGTACTTC.